The 20 T cell receptor beta chains listed next were all sequenced from one sample in a study of cytotoxic CD8 clonotypes in ibrutinib-treated CLL. The repertoire was sequenced with immunoSEQ multiplex PCR; TCRdb's copy has only in-frame clones and lacks some. The sample consists of some 150,000 clones, approximately 80% of them appearing once. The source was PBMCs, collected after 36 months of ibrutinib treatment. These receptors originate from a human donor with chronic lymphocytic leukemia.

This chain uses TRBV7-3 with TRBJ2-3; D gene ambiguous. Trimming removed 5 bases at V and 2 bases at J, with 14 bases between. This CDR3 is built from 15 residues. From germline, CDR1 is SGHTA and CDR2 FQGTGA. In nucleotides, the CDR3 is TGTGCCAGCAGCCGCGGAATTATTTCCACAGATACGCAGTATTTT. Protein: CASSRGIISTDTQYF. The full variable domain, its missing parts supplied by reference TRBV7-3 and TRBJ2-3, is GAGVSQTPSNKVTEKGKYVELRCDPISGHTALYWYRQSLGQGPEFLIYFQGTGAADDSGLPNDRFFAVRPEGSVSTLKIQRTERGDSAVYLCASSRGIISTDTQYFGPGTRLTVL.

This rearrangement joins TRBV6-1 to TRBJ2-3, with TRBD2 matching over 8 bases. Germline loops: CDR1 MNHNS, CDR2 SASEGT. Unmatched junction bases numbered 9, after V lost 4 bases and J lost 3 bases. The CDR3 length is 16 residues. This CDR3 reads CASSGRGGTFTDTQYF. The CDR3 DNA is TGTGCCAGCAGTGGACGGGGGGGTACGTTTACAGATACGCAGTATTTT.

This clone was seen many times. The chain combines TRBV5-1 with TRBJ2-1, with 12 bases aligning to TRBD2. V trimming: 3 bases; J trimming: 10 bases; junction bases outside the gene matches: 8. The CDR3 has 15 amino acids. Per germline, CDR1 SGHRS and CDR2 YFSETQ. The CDR3 reads CASSSPGLAGKEQFF. The CDR3 nucleotides are TGCGCCAGCAGCTCCCCCGGACTAGCGGGAAAAGAGCAGTTCTTC.

This rearrangement joins TRBV7-9 to TRBJ1-1; D gene uncertain. Germline CDR1 and CDR2: SEHNR and FQNEAQ (reference sequence). The germline V and J ends were trimmed by 7 bases and 1 base, with 13 bases remaining between them. The CDR3 length is 14 residues. As DNA, the CDR3 is TGTGCCAGCAACCAAGGCTGGGGGAACACTGAAGCTTTCTTT. Residues: CASNQGWGNTEAFF.

The chain recombines TRBV27 with TRBJ2-7; D not resolved. The CDR3 loop spans 13 amino acids. Trimming stripped 2 bases from V and 6 bases from J, with 11 bases between. Germline V gives CDR1 MNHEY, CDR2 SMNVEV (reference sequence). The CDR3 region has the DNA TGTGCCAGCAGTTTACTCGGTGCTCGCGAGCAGTACTTC. This gives the protein CASSLLGAREQYF.

This clone was detected ten times or more. The chain carries TRBV13 and TRBJ1-4; TRBD1 might be the D (5 bases). The CDR3 is 13 amino acids. The ends were cut back, 5 bases at V and 5 bases at J, with 9 bases in the middle. The V gene's germline CDR1 is PRHDT and CDR2 FYEKMQ (reference sequence). The CDR3 loop reads CASSARGNEKLFF. CDR3 coding DNA: TGTGCCAGCAGCGCCCGGGGGAATGAAAAACTGTTTTTT. The full variable domain, with the rest looked up from reference TRBV13 and TRBJ1-4, is AAGVIQSPRHLIKEKRETATLKCYPIPRHDTVYWYQQGPGQDPQFLISFYEKMQSDKGSIPDRFSAQQFSDYHSELNMSSLELGDSALYFCASSARGNEKLFFGSGTQLSVL.

The genes are TRBV27 and TRBJ2-2, with TRBD1 matching over 8 bases. The CDR3 has 16 residues. CDR1 and CDR2 from the germline V gene are MNHEY and SMNVEV (reference sequence). The V and J ends lost 2 bases and 4 bases, in that order; junction bases with no gene match: 6. CDR3 sequence: CASSLGTGRLTGELFF. CDR3 in DNA: TGTGCCAGCAGTTTAGGGACAGGACGCCTCACCGGGGAGCTGTTTTTT.

This chain connects TRBV5-1 to TRBJ1-4; TRBD1 matches at 9 bases. The CDR3 has 15 residues. CDR1 and CDR2 (germline): SGHRS, YFSETQ. With V trimmed by 2 bases and J by 3 bases, 2 bases remained unmatched. Written as DNA, the CDR3 is TGCGCCAGCAGCTTACGGACAGGGGCTAATGAAAAACTGTTTTTT. Residues: CASSLRTGANEKLFF.

The chain joins TRBV14 to TRBJ2-5; D is unresolved. V lost 0 bases and J lost 6, with 8 bases in between. The CDR3 length is 13 residues. The germline V gene encodes CDR1 SGHDN and CDR2 FVKESK. The CDR3 here is CASSQDHLQTQYF. Here the CDR3 DNA reads TGTGCCAGCAGCCAAGATCACCTCCAGACCCAGTACTTC. The full variable domain, in which reference TRBV14 and TRBJ2-5 provide the parts outside the CDR3, is EAGVTQFPSHSVIEKGQTVTLRCDPISGHDNLYWYRRVMGKEIKFLLHFVKESKQDESGMPNNRFLAERTGGTYSTLKVQPAELEDSGVYFCASSQDHLQTQYFGPGTRLLVL.

This clone showed up just a few times. The chain combines TRBV20-1 with TRBJ2-5; D unclear. This CDR3 is 11 amino acids long. Trimming shortened V by 3 bases and J by 4 bases, and 6 bases separated the two germline ends. CDR1 is DFQATT and CDR2 is SNEGSKA in the germline V gene (reference sequence). The CDR3 protein is CSASVRETQYF. As DNA, the CDR3 is TGCAGTGCTAGTGTCAGAGAGACCCAGTACTTC.

The J gene is TRBJ1-2, the V gene TRBV5-1; 9 bases match TRBD1. The CDR3 totals 14 residues. CDR1 and CDR2 from the germline V gene are SGHRS and YFSETQ. The ends lost 1 base at V and 8 bases at J; junction bases unmatched: 6. The chain's CDR3 is CASSLIQGAMGYTF. The CDR3 nucleotides read TGCGCCAGCAGCTTGATACAGGGGGCGATGGGCTACACCTTC.

This rearrangement joins TRBV5-6 to TRBJ1-2, with D unclear. The CDR3 extends over 14 amino acids. V lost 5 bases to trimming and J lost 4 bases, with 15 bases between them. Germline V CDR1 and CDR2: SGHDT, YYEEEE. DNA of the CDR3: TGTGCCAGCAGGCCCTTGGGAGAAGGCTATGGCTACACCTTC. Translating gives CASRPLGEGYGYTF.

The V and J genes are TRBV6-5 and TRBJ1-2, with D possibly matching TRBD1 (6 bases). Trimming pared 10 bases from V and 0 bases from J, leaving 15 bases between. This CDR3 comprises 14 residues. Germline V gene lookup returns CDR1 MNHEY and CDR2 SVGAGI. In DNA form, the CDR3 reads TGTGCCACCTTGGGGGGCACATCTAACTATGGCTACACCTTC. Translating gives CATLGGTSNYGYTF.

The chain employs TRBV28 and TRBJ1-1, with no clear D. The ends were cut back, 3 bases at V and 5 bases at J, with 7 bases in the middle. Germline V CDR1 and CDR2: MDHEN, SYDVKM. CDR3 length: 12 amino acids. Written as DNA, the CDR3 is TGTGCCAGCAGTTTTTGGGCAACTGAAGCTTTCTTT. Residues: CASSFWATEAFF. The variable domain in full, with the rest retrieved from reference TRBV28 and TRBJ1-1, is DVKVTQSSRYLVKRTGEKVFLECVQDMDHENMFWYRQDPGLGLRLIYFSYDVKMKEKGDIPEGYSVSREKKERFSLILESASTNQTSMYLCASSFWATEAFFGQGTRLTVV.

The J gene is TRBJ2-1, the V gene TRBV29-1; D gene unclear. CDR3 length: 13 amino acids. The V gene's germline CDR1 is SQVTM and CDR2 ANQGSEA. V was trimmed by 4 bases and J by 4 bases, leaving 11 bases between them. The DNA for the CDR3 is TGCAGCGTTGGCCAGCTTGGTTACAATGAGCAGTTCTTC. The encoded protein is CSVGQLGYNEQFF.

This sequence joins TRBV5-1 and TRBJ1-1, with 9 bases that match TRBD1. The germline gives CDR1 SGHRS, CDR2 YFSETQ. V dropped 0 bases and J dropped 2; count of bases not matched to a gene: 14. CDR3 length: 19 residues. Here the CDR3 reads CASSLAPGTGIGFNTEAFF. In DNA form, the CDR3 reads TGCGCCAGCAGCTTGGCCCCCGGGACAGGGATCGGATTCAACACTGAAGCTTTCTTT.

V is TRBV5-3 and J is TRBJ2-7, with D hard to call. TRBV5-3 is an ORF; its function is uncertain. Between the trimmed V and J ends, which lost 3 bases and 0 bases, there was a span of 13 bases. The CDR3 loop spans 15 amino acids. The CDR3 region has the DNA TGTGCCAGAAGCTACCCGGACCAGTACTCCTACGAGCAGTACTTC. Translation gives CARSYPDQYSYEQYF.

A single count supports this clone. The gene calls are TRBV19 and TRBJ2-7, with D maybe TRBD1 (6 bases). The CDR3 covers 13 residues. Trimming removed 8 bases from V and 3 bases from J, with 14 bases in between. Germline CDR1 is LNHDA and CDR2 is SQIVND (reference sequence). CDR3 DNA sequence: TGTGCCAGTCCGACGGACAGAGACTACGAGCAGTACTTC. This sequence encodes CASPTDRDYEQYF.

This clone was counted once. The V and J genes are TRBV5-4 and TRBJ2-3, with a weak D call TRBD2 (6 bases). This CDR3 is 16 amino acids long. Between the trimmed V and J ends, which lost 2 bases and 0 bases, there was a span of 13 bases. Germline CDR1 is SGHNT and CDR2 is YYREEE (reference sequence). CDR3 in amino acids: CASSFRAGTSTDTQYF. The CDR3 DNA reads TGTGCCAGCAGCTTCAGGGCAGGGACTAGCACAGATACGCAGTATTTT. Looking up the rest from reference TRBV5-4 and TRBJ2-3 gives the full variable domain: ETGVTQSPTHLIKTRGQQVTLRCSSQSGHNTVSWYQQALGQGPQFIFQYYREEENGRGNFPPRFSGLQFPNYSSELNVNALELDDSALYLCASSFRAGTSTDTQYFGPGTRLTVL.

This clone was observed a handful of times. The chain carries TRBV28 and TRBJ1-5; D unclear. Germline V CDR1 and CDR2: MDHEN, SYDVKM. The CDR3 runs 11 residues. The germline V and J ends were trimmed by 8 bases and 11 bases, with 13 bases remaining between them. The CDR3 DNA sequence: TGTGCCAGCCGTGGGCCCCTGTCCCAGCATTTT. It yields the protein CASRGPLSQHF.